The 27 T cell receptor beta chains presented below share a single source sample, sequenced in a study of CD8 T cells in Susac syndrome. Random hexamers were used to reverse transcribe about 0.5 to 1 ug of RNA. TCRdb recomputed calls from the immunoSEQ multiplex PCR reads with MiXCR, one row per CDR3 protein. The sample consists of 150,000 to 200,000 distinct CDR3 sequences, roughly 94% of them appearing once. Sequencing used CD8+ T cells from PBMCs. These receptors originate from a human donor with Susac syndrome.

The rearrangement uses TRBV7-2 and TRBJ2-5, with no clear D. CDR1 is SGHTA and CDR2 is FQGNSA in the germline V gene. The CDR3 covers 14 residues. V was trimmed by 1 base and J by 5 bases, leaving 11 bases between them. The CDR3 bases are TGTGCCAGCAGCTTAGTAGCCGTCGAGGAGACCCAGTACTTC. It translates to CASSLVAVEETQYF.

The DNA of the CDR3 is TGTGCCTGGAAGGTGGGAAACATTCAGTACTTC. Translating gives CAWKVGNIQYF. The chain is built from TRBV30 and TRBJ2-4; the D is unclear. CDR3 size: 11 residues. Germline lookup yields CDR1 GTSNPN and CDR2 SVGIG (reference sequence). The V end was cut by 4 bases, the J end by 6 bases, with 7 bases between.

CDR3 DNA sequence: TGTGCCAGCAGTTCTTCTGGAGGGGGCCGCCCCTACAATGAGCAGTTCTTC. Translating gives CASSSSGGGRPYNEQFF. The V gene is TRBV6-5, the J gene TRBJ2-1; D might be TRBD1 (7 bases). Looked up from germline, CDR1 is MNHEY and CDR2 is SVGAGI. The CDR3 has 17 amino acids. Between the trimmed V and J ends, which lost 4 bases and 2 bases, there was a span of 18 bases.

The V gene is TRBV24-1, the J gene TRBJ2-1; 7 bases line up with TRBD2. V trimming: 9 bases; J trimming: 0 bases; junction bases outside the gene matches: 7. The CDR3 consists of 15 residues. The germline gives CDR1 KGHDR, CDR2 SFDVKD. In DNA, the CDR3 is TGTGCCACCCTTCAAGCGGGAAGCTCCTACAATGAGCAGTTCTTC. This codes for CATLQAGSSYNEQFF.

This clonotype came up once. This chain joins TRBV13 and TRBJ1-6; D remains ambiguous. This CDR3 has 15 residues. Germline CDR1 reads PRHDT; CDR2 reads FYEKMQ (reference sequence). V was trimmed by 0 bases and J by 10 bases, leaving 13 bases between them. The DNA for the CDR3 is TGTGCCAGCAGCTTAGGTTCCGGGGTAAACTCACCCCTCCACTTT. Translation: CASSLGSGVNSPLHF.

CDR3 amino acids: CAISESRGLKGQPQHF. In DNA form, the CDR3 reads TGTGCCATCAGTGAGTCGAGGGGTTTGAAGGGACAGCCCCAGCATTTT. The rearrangement links TRBV10-3 to TRBJ1-5; D perhaps matches TRBD1 (5 bases). The CDR3 runs 16 residues. Trimming pared 0 bases from V and 7 bases from J, leaving 16 bases between. CDR1 is ENHRY, CDR2 SYGVKD, per germline.

The chain has TRBV5-6 and TRBJ2-7; TRBD1 agrees at 7 bases. The germline V gene encodes CDR1 SGHDT and CDR2 YYEEEE. V shed 3 bases and J 3 bases; nucleotides not matched to a gene: 12. CDR3 length: 16 residues. The CDR3 reads CASSSRTGTVYYEQYF. As DNA, the CDR3 is TGTGCCAGCAGCTCCCGGACCGGGACAGTTTACTACGAGCAGTACTTC.

The J gene is TRBJ1-1, the V gene TRBV6-5; the D gene is possibly TRBD1 (5 bases). V was shortened by 5 bases and J by 5 bases, with 15 bases between the two germline ends. Germline loops: CDR1 MNHEY, CDR2 SVGAGI. This CDR3 contains 14 residues. The CDR3 nucleotides are TGTGCCAGCAGTCCGGACACATTGGGAACTGAAGCTTTCTTT. Translated: CASSPDTLGTEAFF.

This clonotype was observed once. The chain uses TRBV4-2 and TRBJ2-2; TRBD2 matches 9 bases. Germline assignment: CDR1 LGHNA and CDR2 YNFKEQ. V gave up 2 bases and J gave up 3 bases; unmatched junction bases: 7. The CDR3 contains 17 residues. DNA for the CDR3: TGTGCCAGCAGCCAATATAGCGGGGGACACCACACCGGGGAGCTGTTTTTT. Translating it yields CASSQYSGGHHTGELFF.

V usage is TRBV12-3 or TRBV12-4 and J usage is TRBJ2-1, with 12 bases lining up with TRBD2. Germline trimming cut 3 bases from V and 0 bases from J; bases unmatched to any gene: 3. The CDR3 length is 17 residues. CDR3 residues: CASSFPSGGDSYNEQFF. Written as DNA, the CDR3 is TGTGCCAGCAGTTTTCCTAGCGGGGGGGACTCCTACAATGAGCAGTTCTTC.

This chain uses TRBV7-8 with TRBJ1-1; D is unresolved. There are 16 residues in the CDR3. Per germline, CDR1 SGHVS and CDR2 FQNEAQ. Trimming removed 1 base from V and 0 bases from J, with 12 bases in between. CDR3 nucleotide sequence: TGTGCCAGCAGCTTAGTGAGAGGGAAAATGAACACTGAAGCTTTCTTT. This translates into CASSLVRGKMNTEAFF.

The rearrangement links TRBV27 to TRBJ1-2; no clear D. Germline loops: CDR1 MNHEY, CDR2 SMNVEV (reference sequence). Trimming shortened V by 6 bases and J by 6 bases, and 17 bases separated the two germline ends. This CDR3 region has 14 residues. CDR3 residues: CASSSAAGHNGYTF. The CDR3, as DNA: TGTGCCAGCAGCTCCGCGGCCGGGCATAATGGCTACACCTTC.

This sequence joins TRBV29-1 and TRBJ2-1, with TRBD2 matching 13 bases. The trim removed 0 bases at V and 4 bases at J, leaving 3 bases unmatched. The CDR3 runs 16 residues. Germline CDR1 reads SQVTM; CDR2 reads ANQGSEA. CDR3 DNA: TGCAGCGTTGAAGACAGACTAGCGGGAGGATACAATGAGCAGTTCTTC. It encodes CSVEDRLAGGYNEQFF.

The CDR3 sequence: CATSQIHEQYF. The CDR3 bases are TGTGCCACCAGTCAGATACACGAGCAGTACTTC. The chain employs TRBV24-1 and TRBJ2-7; the D is unclear. V was shortened by 6 bases and J by 5 bases, with 7 bases between the two germline ends. The germline gives CDR1 KGHDR, CDR2 SFDVKD. There are 11 residues in the CDR3.

The chain combines TRBV5-6 with TRBJ2-3; the match to TRBD2 covers 9 bases. The germline V gene has CDR1 SGHDT and CDR2 YYEEEE. This CDR3 region has 15 residues. The V and J ends lost 0 bases and 2 bases, in that order; junction bases with no gene match: 1. The CDR3 here is CASSLVAGVTDTQYF. In nucleotides, the CDR3 is TGTGCCAGCAGCTTGGTAGCGGGAGTCACAGATACGCAGTATTTT.

The chain recombines TRBV4-1 with TRBJ2-2; D uncertain. V was clipped by 5 bases and J by 0 bases, with 22 bases between them. The CDR3 is 19 residues long. CDR1 is MGHRA, CDR2 YSYEKL, per germline. CDR3 DNA sequence: TGCGCCAGCAGCTTCAGAGGTACGGGTGGCCCCCCGAACACCGGGGAGCTGTTTTTT. It yields the protein CASSFRGTGGPPNTGELFF.

The rearrangement uses TRBV29-1 and TRBJ2-7; 13 bases are a match to TRBD2. CDR3 length: 14 residues. V lost 5 bases, J lost 7 bases, and 8 bases stayed unmatched. From germline, CDR1 is SQVTM and CDR2 ANQGSEA. Here the CDR3 DNA reads TGCAGCGTTAAGACTAGCGGGAGGTTGAGTGAGCAGTACTTC. Its protein is CSVKTSGRLSEQYF.

The chain couples TRBV6-5 to TRBJ1-5; the D is unclear. V gave up 2 bases and J gave up 0 bases, with 8 bases separating them. Germline V gene sequence: CDR1 MNHEY, CDR2 SVGAGI. This CDR3 is built from 15 residues. The CDR3 bases are TGTGCCAGCAGTTACAGACCGTATAGCAATCAGCCCCAGCATTTT. Its translation: CASSYRPYSNQPQHF.

This chain connects TRBV20-1 to TRBJ1-2; TRBD1 might be the D (5 bases). V was clipped by 6 bases and J by 2 bases, with 16 bases between them. The germline gives CDR1 DFQATT, CDR2 SNEGSKA (reference sequence). The CDR3 runs to 14 residues. The CDR3: CSAPKRGRNYGYTF. The CDR3, as DNA: TGCAGTGCCCCGAAAAGGGGAAGAAACTATGGCTACACCTTC.

The gene calls are TRBV25-1 and TRBJ2-2, with 10 positions matching TRBD2. The CDR3 extends over 16 amino acids. With 5 bases clipped from V and 5 bases from J, the junction kept 8 bases outside the gene matches. CDR1 MGHDK and CDR2 SYGVNS come from the germline V gene. The CDR3 DNA reads TGTGCCAGCAGTCCTAGCGGGGGAAAGGGAACCGGGGAGCTGTTTTTT. As protein: CASSPSGGKGTGELFF.

This sequence joins TRBV15 and TRBJ2-3; the D gene is possibly TRBD2 (6 bases). CDR3 length equals 19 residues. Trimming removed 4 bases from V and 0 bases from J, with 23 bases in between. Germline-derived CDR1 and CDR2 are LNHNV and YYDKDF (reference sequence). The CDR3 here is CATSIGNSASATSTDTQYF. Here the CDR3 DNA reads TGTGCCACCAGCATTGGAAATTCGGCTAGCGCCACTAGCACAGATACGCAGTATTTT.

V gene TRBV28 combines with J gene TRBJ2-5; D is perhaps TRBD1 or TRBD2 (5 bases each). The CDR3 length is 16 residues. Trimming removed 4 bases at V and 5 bases at J, with 20 bases between. Germline V CDR1 and CDR2: MDHEN, SYDVKM. CDR3 nucleotides: TGTGCCAGCAGTTCCCTTCTTTACCGGGACCGGGAGACCCAGTACTTC. This encodes CASSSLLYRDRETQYF.

The J gene is TRBJ2-2, the V gene TRBV5-4; 8 nucleotides agree with TRBD2. This CDR3 contains 16 residues. Trimming cost V 4 bases and J 3 bases; bases outside gene matches: 8. The germline CDR1 and CDR2 sequences are SGHNT and YYREEE (reference sequence). The CDR3 protein is CASSPERGRHTGELFF. CDR3 sequence (DNA): TGTGCCAGCAGCCCAGAGCGGGGGCGACACACCGGGGAGCTGTTTTTT.

The chain uses TRBV27 and TRBJ2-7; D is uncertain. CDR3 length: 13 amino acids. V shed 5 bases and J shed 5 bases, with 13 bases lying between them. Germline V lookup: CDR1 MNHEY, CDR2 SMNVEV (reference sequence). The CDR3 sequence: CASSPTAVHEQYF. Written as DNA, the CDR3 is TGTGCCAGCAGTCCGACGGCGGTCCACGAGCAGTACTTC.

The rearrangement uses TRBV11-1 and TRBJ2-1, with a weak D call TRBD2 (5 bases). Germline V lookup: CDR1 SGHAT, CDR2 FQDESV (reference sequence). Between the trimmed V and J ends, which lost 1 base and 9 bases, there was a span of 10 bases. The CDR3 is 13 residues long. CDR3 loop: CASSLGSGGEQFF. Written as DNA, the CDR3 is TGTGCCAGCAGCTTAGGGAGCGGTGGTGAGCAGTTCTTC.

This clonotype has just one count. This rearrangement joins TRBV2 to TRBJ2-7; TRBD2 matches 9 bases. The CDR3 is 18 residues long. J lost 1 base, V lost 2 bases, and 12 bases had no gene match. Germline V gives CDR1 SNHLY, CDR2 FYNNEI. Written as DNA, the CDR3 is TGTGCCAGCAGTGAATGGGCAGACCCGGGACTAGCATCCTACGAGCAGTACTTC. This encodes CASSEWADPGLASYEQYF.

CDR3 amino acids: CASSQIWGRDGYTF. In nucleotides, the CDR3 is TGTGCCAGCAGCCAAATCTGGGGGCGAGATGGCTACACCTTC. This rearrangement joins TRBV14 to TRBJ1-2, with D possibly TRBD1 on 6 matching bases. CDR1 is SGHDN, CDR2 FVKESK, per germline. The V end lost 2 bases, the J end lost 6 bases, and 13 bases lay between the germline ends. The CDR3 loop spans 14 amino acids.